Included here is one T cell receptor beta chain sequence, with context. A much larger clone is a single base away; this may be a read error. A second PCR of roughly 7 to 11 cycles used a sample-barcoded 5' primer and a J-beta primer mix. All cDNA molecules were each tagged by a template-switch adaptor with 12 random nucleotides. TCRdb recomputed calls from the 5' RACE reads with MiXCR, one row per CDR3 protein. The profile shows around 2 million distinct CDR3 sequences, approximately 40% of them singletons. Donors ranged from 6 to 90 years old and were healthy Caucasians in Russia. Peripheral blood was drawn, approximately 9.4 milliliters per donor. Researchers isolated at least 7 million PBMCs per sample. The CDR3 runs 15 residues. The germline gives CDR1 PRHDT, CDR2 FYEKMQ (reference sequence). This entry is derived from a study of blood T cells in healthy people across ages.

The chain recombines TRBV13 with TRBJ2-4, with D maybe TRBD2 (6 bases). The J call may be incorrect, as the DNA end agrees better with TRBJ2-7. The sequence was obtained from a human donor in good health. Sequenced input: blood. The CDR3 coding sequence is TGTGCCAGCAGCTACTGGGACTCCAGCTCCTACGAGCAGTACTTC. It is translated as CASSYWDSSSYEQYF.